The 25 T cell receptor beta chains presented below share a single source sample, sequenced in a study of early T cells in non-severe SARS-CoV-2 infection. TCRdb analysed the 5' RACE reads with MiXCR anew, one entry per CDR3 protein. The sample consists of over 70,000 distinct CDR3 sequences, roughly 14% of them appearing once. Source material: whole blood. The receptors here all came from an adult who was a healthcare worker with PCR-confirmed SARS-CoV-2 infection or an uninfected control (not recorded which).

The gene calls are TRBV28 and TRBJ1-5; possibly TRBD1 for D (6 bases). The germline V gene encodes CDR1 MDHEN and CDR2 SYDVKM. The CDR3 sequence is 14 residues long. Trimming left V 5 bases short and J 7 bases short, with 15 bases between. The CDR3 loop is CASSQGGPGQPQHF. The CDR3 DNA is TGTGCCAGCAGTCAAGGGGGGCCGGGGCAGCCCCAGCATTTT.

This clonotype has ten or more counts. The rearrangement joins TRBV5-5 to TRBJ2-7; 7 bases are a match to TRBD2. V trimming: 4 bases; J trimming: 5 bases; junction bases outside the gene matches: 9. The length of the CDR3 is 14 residues. Germline CDR1 and CDR2: SGHKS and YYEKEE (reference sequence). DNA of the CDR3: TGTGCCAGCAGCCGTAGCGGGTCGAAGGACGAGCAGTACTTC. This gives the protein CASSRSGSKDEQYF.

This clonotype was observed many times. The chain links TRBV6-5 to TRBJ1-3, with 7 bases fitting TRBD1. CDR3 size: 16 residues. CDR1 and CDR2 (germline): MNHEY, SVGAGI. V shed 4 bases, J shed 0 bases, and the junction held 6 bases outside the gene matches. CDR3 DNA: TGTGCCAGCAGTTGGGGGACAGTTCACTCTGGAAACACCATATATTTT. The encoded protein is CASSWGTVHSGNTIYF.

J is TRBJ2-1 and V is TRBV28, with 9 bases that match TRBD2. The germline V gene encodes CDR1 MDHEN and CDR2 SYDVKM. The J segment lost 4 bases and the V segment lost 8 bases, leaving 6 bases of the junction unmatched. The CDR3 has 14 residues. The CDR3: CASRSSGIYNEQFF. The CDR3 coding sequence is TGTGCCAGCCGATCTAGCGGGATATACAATGAGCAGTTCTTC.

A few counts support this clonotype. The CDR3 DNA sequence: TGTGCCAGCAGTTACTCGAGACAGGGGCTAATGAACACTGAAGCTTTCTTT. It encodes CASSYSRQGLMNTEAFF. V is TRBV6-5 and J is TRBJ1-1; 8 bases match TRBD1. The CDR3 runs to 17 residues. The junction had 6 bases not matched to a gene; V was cut back by 0 bases and J by 0 bases. From germline, CDR1 is MNHEY and CDR2 SVGAGI.

The CDR3 region has the DNA TGTGCCAGCAGGGAAAGCCACACTGGAAACAACTACGAGCAGTACTTC. It encodes CASRESHTGNNYEQYF. The gene calls are TRBV6-1 and TRBJ2-7, with D uncertain. From germline, CDR1 is MNHNS and CDR2 SASEGT. The V gene lost 6 bases and the J gene lost 3 bases, with 21 bases spanning the gap. CDR3 length: 16 residues.

This clonotype was counted only a few times. The chain is built from TRBV9 and TRBJ2-7; D tentatively fits TRBD1 or TRBD2 (5 bases each). V gave up 1 base and J gave up 7 bases, with 12 bases separating them. The CDR3 loop spans 13 amino acids. CDR1 is SGDLS and CDR2 is YYNGEE in the germline V gene. CDR3 sequence reads: CASSVRDHREQYF. Written as DNA, the CDR3 is TGTGCCAGCAGCGTACGGGACCACAGGGAGCAGTACTTC.

This clonotype was picked up a small number of times. The V gene is TRBV20-1, the J gene TRBJ1-5, with D tentatively TRBD1 (5 bases). Germline loops: CDR1 DFQATT, CDR2 SNEGSKA (reference sequence). V lost 5 bases and J lost 4, with 12 bases in between. The CDR3 totals 13 residues. DNA of the CDR3: TGCAGTGCTTGGAGGGGCCTTAATCAGCCCCAGCATTTT. Translating it yields CSAWRGLNQPQHF.

The V and J genes are TRBV20-1 and TRBJ1-5; the D gene is possibly TRBD1 (5 bases). CDR1 and CDR2 (germline): DFQATT, SNEGSKA (reference sequence). V was clipped by 6 bases and J by 0 bases, with 12 bases between them. This CDR3 has 14 residues. The CDR3 DNA sequence: TGCAGTGCCACCACAGGATTTAGCAATCAGCCCCAGCATTTT. It codes for CSATTGFSNQPQHF.

The chain joins TRBV28 to TRBJ2-5; TRBD2 matches 10 bases. V dropped 1 base and J dropped 4; count of bases not matched to a gene: 6. In germline, CDR1 is MDHEN, CDR2 SYDVKM. The CDR3 covers 16 residues. The CDR3 DNA reads TGTGCCAGCAGTTTATTAGCGGGAGGTAGTGGAGAGACCCAGTACTTC. Its translation is CASSLLAGGSGETQYF.

The CDR3 DNA reads TGTGCCAGCAGCTTAGGCAGGGCCCCGGTCAATGAGCAGTTCTTC. This gives the protein CASSLGRAPVNEQFF. The genes are TRBV7-3 and TRBJ2-1, with D possibly being TRBD1 (5 bases). Trimming took 2 bases from V and 6 from J, leaving 14 bases between them. Germline V gives CDR1 SGHTA, CDR2 FQGTGA. This CDR3 has 15 amino acids.

V gene TRBV7-8 combines with J gene TRBJ2-1; 9 bases are a match to TRBD2. This CDR3 has 20 amino acids. CDR1 is SGHVS and CDR2 is FQNEAQ in the germline V gene. J gave up 0 bases and V 1 base, and 13 bases lay outside the gene matches. CDR3 bases: TGTGCCAGCAGCTTAGAAATAGGAAGACCTAGCGGGAACTCCTACAATGAGCAGTTCTTC. It is translated as CASSLEIGRPSGNSYNEQFF.

This clonotype has only a few counts. This sequence joins TRBV29-1 and TRBJ1-2; D is uncertain. Germline CDR1 reads SQVTM; CDR2 reads ANQGSEA. This CDR3 has 11 residues. Between the trimmed V and J ends, which lost 2 bases and 7 bases, there was a span of 8 bases. The CDR3 region has the DNA TGCAGCGTTGAAAACCGGGGTGGCTACACCTTC. Protein: CSVENRGGYTF.

The table lists this clonotype with a few counts. The chain couples TRBV7-2 to TRBJ2-2; 11 bases match TRBD2. CDR1 and CDR2 from the germline V gene are SGHTA and FQGNSA. V was clipped by 5 bases and J by 6 bases; unmatched bases: 5. The CDR3 extends over 15 amino acids. CDR3 nucleotides: TGTGCCAGCAGCAACTTAGCGGGAGGGGCCGGGGAGCTGTTTTTT. It codes for CASSNLAGGAGELFF.

This clonotype was observed many times. CDR3 nucleotides: TGCAGCACGTCCCGCGGCAGGGGAGCCACTGAAGCTTTCTTT. It is translated as CSTSRGRGATEAFF. The genes are TRBV20-1 and TRBJ1-1, with a tentative D call TRBD1 (6 bases). The CDR3 is made up of 14 amino acids. Germline assignment: CDR1 DFQATT and CDR2 SNEGSKA (reference sequence).

The chain couples TRBV27 to TRBJ2-3; D remains unclear. V was pared by 5 bases and J by 2 bases, with 14 bases between. Germline loops: CDR1 MNHEY, CDR2 SMNVEV (reference sequence). The CDR3 sequence is 15 residues long. The CDR3: CASSAIPPNTDTQYF. In DNA form, the CDR3 reads TGTGCCAGCAGTGCGATCCCTCCAAACACAGATACGCAGTATTTT.

The CDR3 DNA reads TGTGCCAGCGAACTAGCGGGAGGCCGGCGGGACAATGAGCAGTTCTTC. Protein product: CASELAGGRRDNEQFF. The chain recombines TRBV3-1 with TRBJ2-1, with 12 bases aligning to TRBD2. V lost 8 bases to trimming and J lost 5 bases; unmatched junction nucleotides: 10. The CDR3 has 16 residues. CDR1 and CDR2 from the germline V gene are LGHDT and YNNKEL (reference sequence).

This clonotype was detected ten times or more. The chain carries TRBV30 and TRBJ2-1, with a possible D match to TRBD1 (7 bases). This CDR3 has 15 amino acids. Trimming took 3 bases from V and 8 from J, leaving 20 bases between them. Germline V gene data show CDR1 as GTSNPN and CDR2 as SVGIG (reference sequence). The CDR3 sequence is CAWRTRGASWDEQFF. DNA of the CDR3: TGTGCCTGGAGGACCAGGGGGGCTAGCTGGGATGAGCAGTTCTTC.

The chain recombines TRBV7-8 with TRBJ2-7; a possible D gene is TRBD2 (6 bases). Looked up from germline, CDR1 is SGHVS and CDR2 is FQNEAQ. V lost 5 bases and J lost 12, with 17 bases in between. CDR3 size: 12 residues. The CDR3 loop is CASSPSGVQRYF. For the CDR3, the DNA is TGTGCCAGCAGCCCCTCGGGGGTCCAACGGTACTTC.

On this clonotype: A clone one base away is much larger, so this may be a read error. The chain couples TRBV2 to TRBJ2-7; D may be TRBD2 (5 bases). The CDR3 length is 14 residues. V was cut by 4 bases and J by 7 bases, with 17 bases left in between. Germline CDR1 and CDR2: SNHLY and FYNNEI. CDR3 nucleotides: TGTGCCAGCAGTGGGGAGAATTTCTCCGGGGAGCAGTACTTC. This gives the protein CASSGENFSGEQYF.

In this sample, this clonotype turned up a few times. Sequence at one end of the junction differs from germline and may be a read error. The rearrangement uses TRBV9 and TRBJ2-2; D gene uncertain. This CDR3 has 12 amino acids. Looked up from germline, CDR1 is SGDLS and CDR2 is YYNGEE. Here the CDR3 DNA reads TGTGCCAGCAGCCAAAACATCGGGGAGCTGTTTTTT. This sequence encodes CASSQNIGELFF.

CDR3 in amino acids: CASSLEPGSYEQYF. The CDR3, as DNA: TGTGCCAGCAGCTTAGAGCCAGGGTCCTACGAGCAGTACTTC. V usage is TRBV7-7 and J usage is TRBJ2-7; weak D call: TRBD1 (5 bases). CDR1 SSHAT and CDR2 FNYEAQ come from the germline V gene (reference sequence). This CDR3 is 14 amino acids long. The germline V and J ends were trimmed by 1 base and 1 base, with 8 bases remaining between them.

The chain links TRBV28 to TRBJ2-5; 8 nucleotides line up with TRBD2. This CDR3 spans 15 amino acids. Germline assignment: CDR1 MDHEN and CDR2 SYDVKM. V lost 5 bases to trimming and J lost 4 bases; unmatched junction nucleotides: 9. The CDR3 nucleotides read TGTGCCAGCAGTCCGGGAGGGGGGCCTGGAGAGACCCAGTACTTC. As protein: CASSPGGGPGETQYF.

This clonotype has only a few counts. The chain joins TRBV7-2 to TRBJ1-5; D remains unclear. Trimming took 5 bases from V and 7 from J, leaving 12 bases between them. CDR1 is SGHTA, CDR2 FQGNSA, per germline. This CDR3 is 13 amino acids long. CDR3 amino acids: CASSPRAGQPQHF. In DNA, the CDR3 is TGTGCCAGCAGCCCTCGGGCGGGCCAGCCCCAGCATTTT.

A few counts support this clonotype. This chain links TRBV20-1 with TRBJ2-5, with D perhaps matching TRBD1 or TRBD2 (5 bases each). CDR1 is DFQATT, CDR2 SNEGSKA, per germline (reference sequence). The CDR3 runs to 11 residues. The germline V and J ends were trimmed by 1 base and 5 bases, with 5 bases remaining between them. CDR3 in amino acids: CSARGDETQYF. In nucleotides, the CDR3 is TGCAGTGCTAGAGGGGACGAGACCCAGTACTTC.